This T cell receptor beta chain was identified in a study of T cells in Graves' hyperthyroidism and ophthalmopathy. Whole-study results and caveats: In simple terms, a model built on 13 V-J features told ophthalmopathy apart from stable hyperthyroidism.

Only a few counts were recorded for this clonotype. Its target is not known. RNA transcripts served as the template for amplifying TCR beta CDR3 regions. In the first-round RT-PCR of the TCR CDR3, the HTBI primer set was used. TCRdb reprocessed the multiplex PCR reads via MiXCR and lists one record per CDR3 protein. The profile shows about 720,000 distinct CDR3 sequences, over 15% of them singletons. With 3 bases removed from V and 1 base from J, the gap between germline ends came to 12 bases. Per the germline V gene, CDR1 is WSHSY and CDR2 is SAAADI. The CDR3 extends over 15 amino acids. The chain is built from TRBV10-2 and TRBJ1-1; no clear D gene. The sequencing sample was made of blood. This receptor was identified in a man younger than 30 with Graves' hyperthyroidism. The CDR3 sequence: CASSDSEQQNTEAFF. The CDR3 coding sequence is TGCGCCAGCAGTGATAGTGAACAGCAGAACACTGAAGCTTTCTTT.